The 31 T cell receptor beta chains given below trace back to one sample, sequenced in a study of beta chain features in type 1 diabetes. No antigen is known for these receptors. Study results and limitations: Across all four CD4+ subsets, people with type 1 diabetes showed modestly shorter TCRB CDR3s.

Every bit of the isolated RNA underwent reverse transcription, so sequencing read expressed TCRB transcripts. The protocol was immunoSEQ multiplex PCR, while the TCRdb copy is restricted to in-frame clones and leaves out a portion. The top ten clones hold roughly 0.3% of a sample with tens of thousands of clones, approximately 60% of them seen once. The source material was stem cell memory CD4+ T cells from blood. The source of these receptors is a woman in her twenties or thirties with type 1 diabetes.

The chain joins TRBV7-9 to TRBJ1-1; D perhaps matches TRBD1 (6 bases). The V and J ends lost 1 base and 2 bases respectively, with 11 bases between them. CDR1 is SEHNR and CDR2 is FQNEAQ in the germline V gene (reference sequence). There are 15 residues in the CDR3. CDR3 DNA: TGTGCCAGCAGCTTAGTGGCAGGGGCCAACACTGAAGCTTTCTTT. It translates to CASSLVAGANTEAFF. Supplemented by reference TRBV7-9 and TRBJ1-1, the full variable domain reads DTGVSQNPRHKITKRGQNVTFRCDPISEHNRLYWYRQTLGQGPEFLTYFQNEAQLEKSRLLSDRFSAERPKGSFSTLEIQRTEQGDSAMYLCASSLVAGANTEAFFGQGTRLTVV.

About this clone itself: The junction differs from germline at one of its ends, possibly a read error. V usage is TRBV18 and J usage is TRBJ2-1; 9 bases agree with TRBD2. The CDR3 is made up of 13 amino acids. CDR1 and CDR2 (germline): KGHSH, LQKENI. The CDR3 nucleotides read TGTGCCAGCTCACCGGACCTAGCGGGATTCGTGGTCTTC. This encodes CASSPDLAGFVVF. Full variable domain (rest looked up from reference TRBV18 and TRBJ2-1): NAGVMQNPRHLVRRRGQEARLRCSPMKGHSHVYWYRQLPEEGLKFMVYLQKENIIDESGMPKERFSAEFPKEGPSILRIQQVVRGDSAAYFCASSPDLAGFVVFGPGTRLTVL.

The chain's CDR3 is CASSFMNTEAFF. The CDR3 bases are TGTGCCAGCAGCTTCATGAACACTGAAGCTTTCTTT. The chain uses TRBV7-6 and TRBJ1-1; D is unclear. The CDR3 is 12 residues long. V lost 3 bases, J lost 0 bases, and 2 bases lay in between. Germline V gene sequence: CDR1 SGHVS, CDR2 FNYEAQ.

V and J are TRBV30 and TRBJ1-3, with a weak D call TRBD1 (5 bases). Trimming pared 0 bases from V and 4 bases from J, leaving 10 bases between. This CDR3 spans 14 amino acids. Germline CDR1 reads GTSNPN; CDR2 reads SVGIG (reference sequence). The CDR3 here is CAWSVGGGGNTIYF. The CDR3 DNA is TGTGCCTGGAGTGTGGGGGGAGGGGGAAACACCATATATTTT.

This clone showed up just once. CDR3 in amino acids: CASSPGTGGYYGYTF. CDR3 DNA sequence: TGCGCCAGCAGCCCGGGGACAGGGGGTTACTATGGCTACACCTTC. The chain uses TRBV5-1 and TRBJ1-2; TRBD1 agrees at 11 bases. CDR1 is SGHRS, CDR2 YFSETQ, per germline. V was pared by 4 bases and J by 3 bases, with 5 bases of the junction left unmatched. This CDR3 contains 15 residues.

V usage is TRBV5-6 and J usage is TRBJ2-6; D might be TRBD1 (5 bases). This CDR3 contains 17 residues. In germline, CDR1 is SGHDT, CDR2 YYEEEE. Trimming cost V 0 bases and J 2 bases, with 12 bases left between them. DNA for the CDR3: TGTGCCAGCAGCTTGGGACAGTCCTTTGCTGGGGCCAACGTCCTGACTTTC. It encodes CASSLGQSFAGANVLTF.

A single count supports this clone. The junction shows a germline mismatch at one end, possibly a read error. The chain has TRBV7-2 and TRBJ1-2; D is undetermined. CDR3 size: 11 residues. The germline gives CDR1 SGHTA, CDR2 FQGNSA. This CDR3 reads CASSLVSVHIF. The CDR3 coding sequence is TGTGCCAGCAGCTTAGTAAGCGTGCATATCTTC.

The rearrangement uses TRBV30 and TRBJ2-5; 7 bases line up with TRBD1. The CDR3 length is 14 residues. Germline V gene lookup returns CDR1 GTSNPN and CDR2 SVGIG (reference sequence). Trimming at V came to 0 bases and at J to 2 bases, leaving 3 bases not matched to a gene. CDR3 loop: CAWSVQGIQETQYF. CDR3 sequence (DNA): TGTGCCTGGAGTGTACAGGGGATACAAGAGACCCAGTACTTC.

The chain carries TRBV13 and TRBJ1-3; D unclear. The CDR3 consists of 14 residues. Trimming shortened V by 1 base and J by 2 bases, and 6 bases separated the two germline ends. Per germline, CDR1 PRHDT and CDR2 FYEKMQ (reference sequence). CDR3 DNA: TGTGCCAGCAGCTTAGCCAGGCCTGGAAACACCATATATTTT. It codes for CASSLARPGNTIYF. The full variable domain, in which reference TRBV13 and TRBJ1-3 provide the parts outside the CDR3, is AAGVIQSPRHLIKEKRETATLKCYPIPRHDTVYWYQQGPGQDPQFLISFYEKMQSDKGSIPDRFSAQQFSDYHSELNMSSLELGDSALYFCASSLARPGNTIYFGEGSWLTVV.

The J gene is TRBJ2-1, the V gene TRBV6-1, with TRBD1 matching 7 bases. The J segment lost 4 bases and the V segment lost 4 bases, leaving 10 bases of the junction unmatched. The CDR3 consists of 16 residues. CDR1 and CDR2 (germline): MNHNS, SASEGT. The CDR3 DNA reads as TGTGCCAGCAGTGGGAACCGGGACAGCATATACAATGAGCAGTTCTTC. Translating it yields CASSGNRDSIYNEQFF.

The chain's CDR3 is CASSFAILAYEQYF. The DNA of the CDR3 is TGTGCCAGCAGCTTTGCCATTCTAGCCTACGAGCAGTACTTC. The chain couples TRBV7-2 to TRBJ2-7; D is unresolved. The ends were cut back, 3 bases at V and 2 bases at J, with 11 bases in the middle. The CDR3 has 14 residues. Germline CDR1 reads SGHTA; CDR2 reads FQGNSA.

The chain is built from TRBV28 and TRBJ2-3, with 14 bases fitting TRBD2. Trimming at V came to 5 bases and at J to 1 base, leaving 11 bases not matched to a gene. This CDR3 comprises 19 residues. CDR1 is MDHEN and CDR2 is SYDVKM in the germline V gene. The CDR3: CASSAKGLAGVGRTDTQYF. DNA for the CDR3: TGTGCCAGCAGTGCTAAGGGACTAGCGGGAGTAGGGCGCACAGATACGCAGTATTTT.

The V call is TRBV5-1, the J call TRBJ2-3; 7 bases fit TRBD1. CDR1 SGHRS and CDR2 YFSETQ come from the germline V gene. There are 14 residues in the CDR3. With 4 bases clipped from V and 4 bases from J, the junction kept 6 bases outside the gene matches. The CDR3: CASSHGQAADTQYF. The CDR3, as DNA: TGCGCCAGCAGCCACGGACAGGCGGCAGATACGCAGTATTTT.

The chain uses TRBV30 and TRBJ2-1, with 11 bases aligning to TRBD2. Trimming took 3 bases from V and 8 from J; bases not matched to a gene: 9. CDR3 length: 15 amino acids. Germline assignment: CDR1 GTSNPN and CDR2 SVGIG (reference sequence). CDR3 protein: CAWRDLSGRGHEQFF. CDR3 DNA: TGTGCCTGGAGGGATCTTAGCGGGAGGGGTCATGAGCAGTTCTTC.

Worth noting for this clone: The junction does not match germline at one end; this may be a read error. The rearrangement uses TRBV28 and TRBJ1-4; perhaps TRBD1 as D (5 bases). The CDR3 covers 19 residues. Germline V gene sequence: CDR1 MDHEN, CDR2 SYDVKM. The CDR3, as DNA: TGTGCCAGCAGTTTATACTTTCAAAACAGGCTTAGCAACCCGACGGCGGCGTGGTTT. It specifies CASSLYFQNRLSNPTAAWF.

This clone was recorded once. The CDR3 DNA follows: TGTGCCAGCAAGGGGGGGGTTCACACAGATACGCAGTATTTT. Translation: CASKGGVHTDTQYF. The chain links TRBV6-6 to TRBJ2-3; a possible D gene is TRBD2 (7 bases). CDR1 and CDR2 (germline): MNHNY, SVGAGI (reference sequence). V lost 7 bases and J lost 2, with 13 bases in between. This CDR3 is built from 14 residues.

The V gene is TRBV11-3, the J gene TRBJ2-7, with D perhaps matching TRBD1 (5 bases). This CDR3 spans 13 amino acids. Trimming cost V 1 base and J 3 bases, with 7 bases left between them. Per the germline V gene, CDR1 is SGHNT and CDR2 is YENEEA. The CDR3 sequence is CASSLGGSYEQYF. The CDR3 DNA reads TGTGCCAGCAGCTTAGGGGGCAGCTACGAGCAGTACTTC. Combining the CDR3 with reference TRBV11-3 and TRBJ2-7 gives the whole variable domain EAGVVQSPRYKIIEKKQPVAFWCNPISGHNTLYWYLQNLGQGPELLIRYENEEAVDDSQLPKDRFSAERLKGVDSTLKIQPAELGDSAVYLCASSLGGSYEQYFGPGTRLTVT.

The chain links TRBV5-1 to TRBJ2-1; unclear D gene. CDR1 is SGHRS, CDR2 YFSETQ, per germline. The germline V and J ends were trimmed by 4 bases and 0 bases, with 11 bases remaining between them. The CDR3 is 15 residues long. The DNA of the CDR3 is TGCGCCAGCAGCCCAGGCAGAAGCTCCTACAATGAGCAGTTCTTC. Translation gives CASSPGRSSYNEQFF.

This chain uses TRBV4-2 with TRBJ2-7; TRBD1 aligns across 7 bases. Germline lookup yields CDR1 LGHNA and CDR2 YNFKEQ. V was pared by 3 bases and J by 4 bases, with 3 bases of the junction left unmatched. The CDR3 has 13 residues. The CDR3 sequence is CASSQGQKYEQYF. CDR3 coding DNA: TGTGCCAGCAGCCAGGGACAGAAATACGAGCAGTACTTC.

The chain couples TRBV28 to TRBJ2-2, with unresolved D. CDR3 length equals 12 residues. V was shortened by 6 bases and J by 4 bases, with 6 bases between the two germline ends. Germline V gene data show CDR1 as MDHEN and CDR2 as SYDVKM. CDR3 residues: CASSWATGELFF. The CDR3 region has the DNA TGTGCCAGCAGCTGGGCCACCGGGGAGCTGTTTTTT. Full variable domain (remainder filled in from reference TRBV28 and TRBJ2-2): DVKVTQSSRYLVKRTGEKVFLECVQDMDHENMFWYRQDPGLGLRLIYFSYDVKMKEKGDIPEGYSVSREKKERFSLILESASTNQTSMYLCASSWATGELFFGEGSRLTVL.

This clone was observed a single time. Its ends do not fully match the called genes, so a read error is possible. The chain links TRBV7-7 to TRBJ2-1; 12 nucleotides match TRBD2. CDR1 is SSHAT, CDR2 FNYEAQ, per germline (reference sequence). The CDR3 spans 17 residues. The CDR3 DNA reads as TGTGCTAGCAGCTTAGAGGCTAGCGGGAGGGCCTACAATGAGCAGTTCTTC. The encoded protein is CASSLEASGRAYNEQFF.

The genes are TRBV7-2 and TRBJ2-1; TRBD2 is a possible D gene (6 bases). Germline CDR1 and CDR2: SGHTA and FQGNSA. The CDR3 sequence is 15 residues long. V was pared by 3 bases and J by 0 bases, with 9 bases between. CDR3 DNA sequence: TGTGCCAGCAGCTTTGCGGGACTCTCCTACAATGAGCAGTTCTTC. Its protein product is CASSFAGLSYNEQFF.

This chain uses TRBV30 with TRBJ2-5, with 8 nucleotides matching TRBD1. Germline V gene lookup returns CDR1 GTSNPN and CDR2 SVGIG (reference sequence). With 4 bases clipped from V and 5 bases from J, the junction kept 3 bases outside the gene matches. The CDR3 is 12 amino acids. The CDR3 sequence: CAWNPGGETQYF. CDR3 bases: TGTGCCTGGAATCCAGGGGGCGAGACCCAGTACTTC.

The chain couples TRBV7-9 to TRBJ2-2; D call uncertain. Germline lookup yields CDR1 SEHNR and CDR2 FQNEAQ (reference sequence). The germline V and J ends were trimmed by 0 bases and 7 bases, with 6 bases remaining between them. This CDR3 has 13 residues. The chain's CDR3 is CASSLAAGGELFF. For the CDR3, the DNA is TGTGCCAGCAGCTTAGCGGCAGGCGGGGAGCTGTTTTTT. Variable domain in full (rest from reference TRBV7-9 and TRBJ2-2): DTGVSQNPRHKITKRGQNVTFRCDPISEHNRLYWYRQTLGQGPEFLTYFQNEAQLEKSRLLSDRFSAERPKGSFSTLEIQRTEQGDSAMYLCASSLAAGGELFFGEGSRLTVL.

The chain uses TRBV5-1 and TRBJ2-7; 8 bases fit TRBD2. V lost 4 bases to trimming and J lost 2 bases; unmatched junction nucleotides: 11. This CDR3 has 16 residues. Germline V gives CDR1 SGHRS, CDR2 YFSETQ. The CDR3 reads CASSDPGGSGTYEQYF. The CDR3 DNA reads TGCGCCAGCAGCGATCCGGGGGGTAGCGGGACCTACGAGCAGTACTTC.

This chain connects TRBV19 to TRBJ1-2; 10 nucleotides agree with TRBD1. With 5 bases clipped from V and 0 bases from J, the junction kept 9 bases outside the gene matches. The CDR3 is 17 residues long. CDR1 is LNHDA, CDR2 SQIVND, per germline (reference sequence). This CDR3 reads CASSAGTGAPANYGYTF. CDR3 DNA sequence: TGTGCCAGTAGTGCCGGGACAGGGGCCCCAGCTAACTATGGCTACACCTTC.

This clone was seen a few times. The V and J genes are TRBV2 and TRBJ1-1, with 7 bases aligning to TRBD1. The V gene end was trimmed by 4 bases and the J gene end by 5 bases; junction bases not matched to a gene: 1. The CDR3 has 12 amino acids. Germline CDR1 SNHLY, CDR2 FYNNEI. The CDR3 coding sequence is TGTGCCAGCAGTGGGGACAGAACTGAAGCTTTCTTT. It translates to CASSGDRTEAFF.

This clone has only a few counts. The chain links TRBV7-3 to TRBJ2-1, with a tentative D call TRBD1 (7 bases). Trimming cost V 5 bases and J 6 bases, with 11 bases left between them. This CDR3 has 13 residues. Germline CDR1 and CDR2: SGHTA and FQGTGA. The CDR3 region is CASSAGQLNEQFF. CDR3 nucleotide sequence: TGTGCCAGCAGCGCGGGACAGCTCAATGAGCAGTTCTTC.

V gene TRBV27 combines with J gene TRBJ2-6, with a possible D match to TRBD1 (6 bases). Germline V gene data show CDR1 as MNHEY and CDR2 as SMNVEV (reference sequence). V lost 6 bases and J lost 0, with 12 bases in between. The CDR3 has 16 residues. CDR3 residues: CASRRQETSGANVLTF. The CDR3 coding sequence is TGTGCCAGCAGGCGACAGGAGACCTCTGGGGCCAACGTCCTGACTTTC.

This clone has more than one count but fewer than ten. V usage is TRBV6-5 and J usage is TRBJ2-7, with a tentative D call TRBD2 (5 bases). Per germline, CDR1 MNHEY and CDR2 SVGAGI. The V and J ends lost 0 bases and 4 bases respectively, with 13 bases between them. This CDR3 comprises 15 residues. The CDR3 sequence is CASSYSIGTGYEQYF. The CDR3 coding sequence is TGTGCCAGCAGTTACTCGATTGGCACGGGGTACGAGCAGTACTTC.

The chain joins TRBV25-1 to TRBJ2-1; TRBD2 matches 13 bases. The V gene end was trimmed by 6 bases and the J gene end by 0 bases; junction bases not matched to a gene: 5. The CDR3 runs to 17 residues. Germline CDR1 is MGHDK and CDR2 is SYGVNS. Here the CDR3 DNA reads TGTGCCAGCAGGACTAGCGGGAGGTCGAGCTCCTACAATGAGCAGTTCTTC. It is translated as CASRTSGRSSSYNEQFF.